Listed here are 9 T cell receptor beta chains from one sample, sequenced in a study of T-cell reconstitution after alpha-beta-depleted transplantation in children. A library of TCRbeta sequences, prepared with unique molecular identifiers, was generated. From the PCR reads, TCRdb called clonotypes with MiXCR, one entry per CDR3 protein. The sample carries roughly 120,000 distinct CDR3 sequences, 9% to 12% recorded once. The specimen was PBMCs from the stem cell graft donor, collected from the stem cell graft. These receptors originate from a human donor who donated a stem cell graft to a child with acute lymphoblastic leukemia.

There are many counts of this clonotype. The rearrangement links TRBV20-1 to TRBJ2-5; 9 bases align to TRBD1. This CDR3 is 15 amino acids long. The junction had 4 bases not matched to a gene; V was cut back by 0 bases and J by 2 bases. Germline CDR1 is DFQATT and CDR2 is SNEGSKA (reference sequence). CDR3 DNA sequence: TGCAGTGCTAGAGATTGGGGGACAGGGCAAGAGACCCAGTACTTC. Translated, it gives CSARDWGTGQETQYF.

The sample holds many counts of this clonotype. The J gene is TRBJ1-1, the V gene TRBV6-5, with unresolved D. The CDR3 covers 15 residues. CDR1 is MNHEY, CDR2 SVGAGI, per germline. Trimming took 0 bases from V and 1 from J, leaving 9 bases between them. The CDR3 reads CASSYSGRGNTEAFF. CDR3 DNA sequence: TGTGCCAGCAGTTACTCTGGCCGCGGGAACACTGAAGCTTTCTTT.

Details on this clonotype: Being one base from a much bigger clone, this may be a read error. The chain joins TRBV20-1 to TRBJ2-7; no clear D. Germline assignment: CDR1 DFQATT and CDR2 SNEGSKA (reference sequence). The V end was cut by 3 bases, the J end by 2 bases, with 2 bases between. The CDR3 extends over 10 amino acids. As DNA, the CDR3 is TGCAGTGCTAGGCCCTACGAGCAGTACTTC. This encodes CSARPYEQYF.

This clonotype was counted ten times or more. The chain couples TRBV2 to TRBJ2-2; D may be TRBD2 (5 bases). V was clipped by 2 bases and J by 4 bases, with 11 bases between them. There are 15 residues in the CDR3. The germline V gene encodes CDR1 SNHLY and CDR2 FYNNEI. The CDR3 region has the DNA TGTGCCAGCAGTGAATCGGGGATTCCCACCGGGGAGCTGTTTTTT. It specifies CASSESGIPTGELFF.

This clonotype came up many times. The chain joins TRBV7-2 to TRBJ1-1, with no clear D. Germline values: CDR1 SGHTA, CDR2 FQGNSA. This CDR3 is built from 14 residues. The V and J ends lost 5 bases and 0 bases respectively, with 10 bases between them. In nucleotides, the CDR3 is TGTGCCAGCAGCCGACAAGCTTTGAACACTGAAGCTTTCTTT. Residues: CASSRQALNTEAFF.

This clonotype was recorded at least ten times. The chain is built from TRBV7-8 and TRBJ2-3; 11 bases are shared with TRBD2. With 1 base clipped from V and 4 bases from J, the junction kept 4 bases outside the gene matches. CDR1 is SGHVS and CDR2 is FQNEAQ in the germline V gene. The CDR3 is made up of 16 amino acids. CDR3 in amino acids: CASSLGTLAGADTQYF. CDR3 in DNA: TGTGCCAGCAGCTTAGGTACACTAGCGGGAGCAGATACGCAGTATTTT. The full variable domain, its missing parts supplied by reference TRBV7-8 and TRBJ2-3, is GAGVSQSPRYKVAKRGQDVALRCDPISGHVSLFWYQQALGQGPEFLTYFQNEAQLDKSGLPSDRFFAERPEGSVSTLKIQRTQQEDSAVYLCASSLGTLAGADTQYFGPGTRLTVL.

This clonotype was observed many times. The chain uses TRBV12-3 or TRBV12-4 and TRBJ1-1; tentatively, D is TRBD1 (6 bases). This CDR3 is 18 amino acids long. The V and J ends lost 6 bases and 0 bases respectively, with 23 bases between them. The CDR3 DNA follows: TGTGCCAGCAGCATGCCCCCGGGGGGCAGTCAGTTGAACACTGAAGCTTTCTTT. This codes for CASSMPPGGSQLNTEAFF.

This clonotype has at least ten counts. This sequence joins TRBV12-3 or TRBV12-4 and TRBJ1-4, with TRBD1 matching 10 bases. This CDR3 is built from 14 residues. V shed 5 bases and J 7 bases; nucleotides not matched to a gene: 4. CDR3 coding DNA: TGTGCCAGCAGTCACAGGACAGGGGGTGAAAAACTGTTTTTT. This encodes CASSHRTGGEKLFF.

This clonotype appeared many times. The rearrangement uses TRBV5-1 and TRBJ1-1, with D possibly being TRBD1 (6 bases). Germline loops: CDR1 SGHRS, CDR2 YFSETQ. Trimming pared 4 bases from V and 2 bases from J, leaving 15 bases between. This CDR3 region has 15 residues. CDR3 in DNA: TGCGCCAGCAGCCGGGGGGCAGGAGAAAACACTGAAGCTTTCTTT. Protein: CASSRGAGENTEAFF.